This TCR beta chain was identified in a study of OX40 agonist ivuxolimab in advanced cancers. Across the study: People in dose escalation had one of these cancers: hepatocellular carcinoma, melanoma, renal cell or head and neck cancer. Notes on the study in general: Relative to CD4+ cells, CD8+ T cells on average had more expanded clones. Low normalized T-cell clonal expansion was also seen in some nonresponders.

CDR1 and CDR2 from the germline V gene are GTSNPN and SVGIG (reference sequence). This CDR3 spans 16 amino acids. Trimming left V 0 bases short and J 0 bases short, with 9 bases between. Patients were ruled out by autoimmune disease history or systemic immunosuppression. Notes on this clone: The antigen is unknown.

Assay: immunoSEQ multiplex PCR; the TCRdb copy retains only in-frame clones and omits some. The sample lists some 44,000 clones; approximately 84% were seen once. The material was CD4+ or CD8+ T cells sorted from blood, obtained in a trial of the OX40 agonist ivuxolimab. This TCR was recovered from an adult with an advanced solid tumor such as melanoma, head and neck, liver or kidney cancer. The chain has TRBV30 and TRBJ1-6, with D perhaps TRBD1 (5 bases). CDR3 protein: CAWSVGGFSYNSPLHF. DNA of the CDR3: TGTGCCTGGAGTGTGGGGGGGTTCTCCTATAATTCACCCCTCCACTTT.